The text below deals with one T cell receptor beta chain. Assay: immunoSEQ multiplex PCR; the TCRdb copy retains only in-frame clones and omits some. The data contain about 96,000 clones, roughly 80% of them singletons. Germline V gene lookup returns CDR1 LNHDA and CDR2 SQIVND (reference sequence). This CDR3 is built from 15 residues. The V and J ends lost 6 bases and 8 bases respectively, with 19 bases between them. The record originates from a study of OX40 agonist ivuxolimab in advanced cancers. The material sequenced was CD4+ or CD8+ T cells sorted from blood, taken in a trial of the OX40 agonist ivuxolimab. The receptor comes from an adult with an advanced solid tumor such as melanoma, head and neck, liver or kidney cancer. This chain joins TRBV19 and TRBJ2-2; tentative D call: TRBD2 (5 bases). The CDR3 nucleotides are TGTGCCAGTAGGACCCTAGAGGGCCCTAGGGGGGAGCTGTTTTTT. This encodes CASRTLEGPRGELFF.